This T cell receptor beta chain comes out of a study of blood T cell repertoires in COVID-19. The age range of participants was about 18 to 95 years, with residence in about two dozen US areas. Deletions cut 7 bases from V and 0 bases from J, with 9 bases between. Per the germline V gene, CDR1 is SQVTM and CDR2 is ANQGSEA. This CDR3 has 12 amino acids. Profiled with immunoSEQ multiplex PCR; TCRdb holds only in-frame clones, not every one. The data show some 150,000 clones, 89% seen once. The sample comprised PBMCs or T cells enriched from blood (not recorded which). This receptor was identified in a woman under 30 who had recovered from COVID-19. The chain carries TRBV29-1 and TRBJ2-5; D gene uncertain. The CDR3 loop is CSGATDQETQYF. The CDR3 nucleotides are TGCAGCGGGGCCACAGACCAAGAGACCCAGTACTTC. The full variable domain, rest sourced from reference TRBV29-1 and TRBJ2-5, is SAVISQKPSRDICQRGTSLTIQCQVDSQVTMMFWYRQQPGQSLTLIATANQGSEATYESGFVIDKFPISRPNLTFSTLTVSNMSPEDSSIYLCSGATDQETQYFGPGTRLLVL.